This is a list of T cell receptor beta chains from one sample in a study of T-cell memory formation after mild COVID-19. MiXCR, run by TCRdb on the 5' RACE reads, gives a single entry per CDR3 protein. The sample yields about half a million distinct CDR3 sequences, about 20% seen once. The sequenced sample was PBMCs or a T cell subset sorted from them (not recorded which). These receptors all come from an adult woman who had mild COVID-19 (a few samples of this study predate the infection). Cell type and time point are not known. The CDR3 runs from the conserved cysteine through the conserved F or W. The order of the fields is V gene, J gene, CDR3 length, CDR3 protein.

>TRBV7-8|TRBJ2-3|17
CASSLISSGRGTDTQYF
>TRBV7-9|TRBJ2-2|15
CASSSTSGDTGELFF
>TRBV20-1|TRBJ2-2|15
CSARVGASNTGELFF
>TRBV3-1|TRBJ1-1|15
CASSPNEGLNTEAFF
>TRBV5-5|TRBJ2-7|16
CASRPTPGAFLFEQYF
>TRBV12-3/TRBV12-4|TRBJ2-3|11
CASTYLDTQYF
>TRBV11-2|TRBJ2-4|14
CASSLGVGGYIQYF
>TRBV11-3|TRBJ2-1|15
CASSNWGPSPGEQFF
>TRBV7-2|TRBJ2-2|16
CASSSPGQLNTGELFF
>TRBV4-3|TRBJ2-1|21
CASSFRRLAGGSYVAYNEQFF
>TRBV7-2|TRBJ2-1|15
CASSYRDFIINEQFF
>TRBV27|TRBJ2-7|13
CASSSRGVMGTYF
>TRBV12-3/TRBV12-4|TRBJ2-6|16
CAGRTNQGAGANVLTF
>TRBV11-1|TRBJ2-1|12
CASSRINNEQFF
>TRBV28|TRBJ2-5|15
CASSSPQGARETQYF
>TRBV12-3/TRBV12-4|TRBJ1-2|13
CASSQDSSYGYTF
>TRBV7-7|TRBJ2-1|16
CASSWILAGHTARQFF
>TRBV18|TRBJ1-2|13
CASSPPALSPITF
>TRBV6-1|TRBJ2-7|17
CASSVGTSGGLSYEQYF
>TRBV4-2|TRBJ2-7|16
CASSQERGWGVGEQYF
>TRBV3-1|TRBJ2-1|14
CASKPTSGYNEQFF
>TRBV12-3/TRBV12-4|TRBJ1-6|13
CASSFNGGSPLHF
>TRBV30|TRBJ2-7|14
CASPGHNTIYEQYF
>TRBV3-1|TRBJ2-7|16
CASSPLGEGEAYEQYF
>TRBV21-1|TRBJ2-7|14
CASSKGGPFYEQYF
>TRBV3-1|TRBJ1-1|14
CASSQGELNTEAFF
>TRBV7-9|TRBJ2-5|14
CASSLWTEQETQYF
>TRBV20-1|TRBJ1-3|14
CSASSQGSGNTIYF
>TRBV6-6|TRBJ1-6|14
CASSSTGSNSPLHF
>TRBV7-9|TRBJ2-5|13
CASSRTRQETQYF
>TRBV7-9|TRBJ2-7|14
CASSSGLAGYEQYF
>TRBV5-6|TRBJ2-5|18
CASSLVKFRTSGQETQYF
>TRBV4-3|TRBJ2-3|17
CASSQEGTGGGTDTQYF
>TRBV30|TRBJ1-2|13
CAWSWETLYGYTF
>TRBV5-6|TRBJ2-3|20
CASSPYLELAGGRATDTQYF
>TRBV20-1|TRBJ2-1|16
CSAREMAGGSYNEQFF